This passage covers 24 T cell receptor beta chains from one sample sequenced in a study of T cells in Graves' hyperthyroidism and ophthalmopathy. TCR beta CDR3 regions were amplified from RNA transcripts. HTBI primers were used for first-round RT-PCR of the TCR CDR3. In TCRdb, the multiplex PCR reads were re-called with MiXCR into one record per CDR3 protein. The table includes around 520,000 distinct CDR3 sequences, roughly 24% detected once. The sample was blood. These receptors were obtained from a woman in her thirties with Graves' ophthalmopathy.

This chain uses TRBV20-1 with TRBJ2-5; D might be TRBD2 (5 bases). The CDR3 contains 16 residues. Germline V CDR1 and CDR2: DFQATT, SNEGSKA (reference sequence). V gave up 6 bases and J gave up 5 bases, with 25 bases separating them. The CDR3 is CSAYRPGLVTQETQYF. CDR3 in DNA: TGCAGTGCATACCGCCCGGGGTTGGTGACGCAGGAGACCCAGTACTTC.

The chain has TRBV6-2 or TRBV6-3 and TRBJ2-2; 10 nucleotides match TRBD2. This CDR3 comprises 19 residues. The V gene's germline CDR1 is MNHEY and CDR2 SVGEGT. J gave up 0 bases and V 2 bases, and 9 bases lay outside the gene matches. The chain's CDR3 is CASSYRLAGALANTGELFF. In DNA form, the CDR3 reads TGTGCCAGCAGTTACAGGCTAGCGGGAGCCCTCGCGAACACCGGGGAGCTGTTTTTT.

This clonotype was detected many times. The chain couples TRBV12-3 or TRBV12-4 to TRBJ1-5; D ambiguous. Between the trimmed V and J ends, which lost 4 bases and 4 bases, there was a span of 11 bases. The CDR3 runs 14 residues. This chain's CDR3 is CASSSTSWNQPQHF. CDR3 in DNA: TGTGCCAGCAGTTCGACAAGTTGGAATCAGCCCCAGCATTTT.

This clonotype was counted at least ten times. This sequence joins TRBV19 and TRBJ1-2; the match to TRBD1 covers 9 bases. The CDR3 is 19 residues long. With V trimmed by 5 bases and J by 3 bases, 19 bases remained unmatched. The V gene's germline CDR1 is LNHDA and CDR2 SQIVND (reference sequence). The CDR3 reads CASSSHSGDRAKTHYGYTF. The CDR3 DNA is TGTGCCAGTAGTTCCCACTCTGGGGACAGGGCGAAAACCCACTATGGCTACACCTTC.

Many counts were recorded for this clonotype. The chain is built from TRBV19 and TRBJ1-5; 9 bases align to TRBD1. In germline, CDR1 is LNHDA, CDR2 SQIVND (reference sequence). With 2 bases clipped from V and 7 bases from J, the junction kept 12 bases outside the gene matches. The CDR3 consists of 17 residues. In DNA, the CDR3 is TGTGCCAGTAGTATATCTCCGATGATGGGGACAGGGCAGCCCCAGCATTTT. Protein product: CASSISPMMGTGQPQHF.

This clonotype was found many times. The V and J genes are TRBV28 and TRBJ2-7; D call uncertain. In germline, CDR1 is MDHEN, CDR2 SYDVKM. The CDR3 sequence is 14 residues long. With 5 bases removed from V and 2 bases from J, the gap between germline ends came to 13 bases. Written as DNA, the CDR3 is TGTGCCAGCAGTCTGAAGACCTTTACCTACGAGCAGTACTTC. Amino acids: CASSLKTFTYEQYF.

CDR3 DNA: TGCGCCAGCGCCTGGGGACAGCTAGCCAAAAACATTCAGTACTTC. It translates to CASAWGQLAKNIQYF. J is TRBJ2-4 and V is TRBV5-1; 7 bases line up with TRBD1. The germline V gene has CDR1 SGHRS and CDR2 YFSETQ. Trimming cost V 7 bases and J 0 bases; bases outside gene matches: 7. The CDR3 is made up of 15 amino acids.

This clonotype has ten or more counts. For the CDR3, the DNA is TGTGCCAGCAGCGTAGGGGACGGATTTTATAGCAATCAGCCCCAGCATTTT. This sequence encodes CASSVGDGFYSNQPQHF. The chain employs TRBV9 and TRBJ1-5, with D maybe TRBD1 (5 bases). CDR1 and CDR2 from the germline V gene are SGDLS and YYNGEE. V was clipped by 0 bases and J by 0 bases, with 13 bases between them. The CDR3 is 17 residues long. Full variable domain (rest looked up from reference TRBV9 and TRBJ1-5): DSGVTQTPKHLITATGQRVTLRCSPRSGDLSVYWYQQSLDQGLQFLIQYYNGEERAKGNILERFSAQQFPDLHSELNLSSLELGDSALYFCASSVGDGFYSNQPQHFGDGTRLSIL.

The table lists this clonotype with many counts. The V call is TRBV2, the J call TRBJ2-1; the match to TRBD2 covers 9 bases. Germline V gene data show CDR1 as SNHLY and CDR2 as FYNNEI. V was clipped by 6 bases and J by 6 bases; unmatched bases: 3. The CDR3 has 13 amino acids. The CDR3: CASRQAGGNEQFF. The DNA of the CDR3 is TGTGCCAGCAGGCAAGCGGGGGGCAATGAGCAGTTCTTC.

This clonotype showed up just once. This sequence joins TRBV5-1 and TRBJ1-1; D is unclear. Germline V gives CDR1 SGHRS, CDR2 YFSETQ. Trimming took 6 bases from V and 4 from J, leaving 13 bases between them. CDR3 length: 13 amino acids. The CDR3 spells CASTPGFATEAFF. Written as DNA, the CDR3 is TGCGCCAGCACTCCGGGTTTCGCCACTGAAGCTTTCTTT.

The table lists this clonotype with a few counts. This chain connects TRBV4-2 to TRBJ1-3, with 7 bases aligning to TRBD1. Germline V gene sequence: CDR1 LGHNA, CDR2 YNFKEQ. The CDR3 extends over 16 amino acids. V was pared by 2 bases and J by 0 bases, with 4 bases of the junction left unmatched. CDR3 in DNA: TGTGCCAGCAGCCAACTGGACAGGCGCTCTGGAAACACCATATATTTT. The encoded protein is CASSQLDRRSGNTIYF.

This clonotype was seen many times. The chain couples TRBV11-2 to TRBJ2-7; possibly TRBD1 or TRBD2 for D (5 bases each). V gave up 2 bases and J gave up 2 bases, with 10 bases separating them. Germline CDR1 and CDR2: SGHAT and FQNNGV. This CDR3 has 14 residues. The DNA of the CDR3 is TGTGCCAGCAGCTTAAGAGGGGTGGCCTACGAGCAGTACTTC. Its protein is CASSLRGVAYEQYF. Full variable domain (remainder filled in from reference TRBV11-2 and TRBJ2-7): EAGVAQSPRYKIIEKRQSVAFWCNPISGHATLYWYQQILGQGPKLLIQFQNNGVVDDSQLPKDRFSAERLKGVDSTLKIQPAKLEDSAVYLCASSLRGVAYEQYFGPGTRLTVT.

A few counts support this clonotype. The V gene is TRBV6-5, the J gene TRBJ2-2; 7 bases map to TRBD1. V was pared by 2 bases and J by 4 bases, with 7 bases of the junction left unmatched. Per germline, CDR1 MNHEY and CDR2 SVGAGI. This CDR3 is built from 16 residues. The CDR3: CASSYETGQFTGELFF. CDR3 in DNA: TGTGCCAGCAGTTACGAGACGGGACAGTTCACCGGGGAGCTGTTTTTT.

This clonotype has only a few counts. This sequence joins TRBV2 and TRBJ2-7; 11 bases fit TRBD2. Germline-derived CDR1 and CDR2 are SNHLY and FYNNEI. The V and J ends lost 7 bases and 3 bases, in that order; junction bases with no gene match: 5. The CDR3 spans 14 residues. CDR3 residues: CASTQTSGVYEQYF. The DNA for the CDR3 is TGTGCCAGCACCCAGACTAGCGGGGTCTACGAGCAGTACTTC.

This clonotype has ten or more counts. The J gene is TRBJ2-7, the V gene TRBV20-1; D may be TRBD1 (5 bases). Germline CDR1 DFQATT, CDR2 SNEGSKA (reference sequence). The CDR3 extends over 12 amino acids. The V gene lost 3 bases and the J gene lost 5 bases, with 11 bases spanning the gap. CDR3 amino acids: CSASQGFNEQYF. In DNA form, the CDR3 reads TGCAGTGCTAGCCAGGGTTTCAACGAGCAGTACTTC.

This clonotype was recorded a few times. The CDR3 loop reads CASIPWQAVNTEAFF. CDR3 coding DNA: TGTGCCAGCATTCCTTGGCAGGCGGTGAACACTGAAGCTTTCTTT. The chain combines TRBV12-3 or TRBV12-4 with TRBJ1-1; D ambiguous. Trimming cost V 7 bases and J 0 bases, with 15 bases left between them. There are 15 residues in the CDR3.

This clonotype was seen at least ten times. This chain connects TRBV12-3 or TRBV12-4 to TRBJ1-2, with 7 bases identical to TRBD1. After removal of 5 bases from V and 4 bases from J, the junction contained 7 bases not matched to a gene. This CDR3 region has 14 residues. This CDR3 reads CASSPGDRIYGYTF. CDR3 DNA sequence: TGTGCCAGCAGTCCGGGGGACAGAATCTATGGCTACACCTTC.

This clonotype was seen many times. V gene TRBV19 combines with J gene TRBJ1-1; D is ambiguous. The V end was cut by 4 bases, the J end by 1 base, with 7 bases between. This CDR3 region has 13 residues. Looked up from germline, CDR1 is LNHDA and CDR2 is SQIVND (reference sequence). CDR3 amino acids: CASSRSGNTEAFF. The CDR3 DNA is TGTGCCAGTAGTAGGTCCGGGAACACTGAAGCTTTCTTT. Looking up the rest from reference TRBV19 and TRBJ1-1 gives the full variable domain: DGGITQSPKYLFRKEGQNVTLSCEQNLNHDAMYWYRQDPGQGLRLIYYSQIVNDFQKGDIAEGYSVSREKKESFPLTVTSAQKNPTAFYLCASSRSGNTEAFFGQGTRLTVV.

This clonotype was seen at least ten times. The gene calls are TRBV7-3 and TRBJ2-7; a possible D gene is TRBD1 (6 bases). Germline-derived CDR1 and CDR2 are SGHTA and FQGTGA. The CDR3 totals 13 residues. V dropped 9 bases and J dropped 3 bases, with 15 bases sitting between them. The CDR3 DNA is TGTGCCAGTTCACGGACAGTGGGCTACGAGCAGTACTTC. This sequence encodes CASSRTVGYEQYF. Using reference TRBV7-3 and TRBJ2-7 for the parts outside the CDR3, the full variable domain is GAGVSQTPSNKVTEKGKYVELRCDPISGHTALYWYRQSLGQGPEFLIYFQGTGAADDSGLPNDRFFAVRPEGSVSTLKIQRTERGDSAVYLCASSRTVGYEQYFGPGTRLTVT.

Many counts were recorded for this clonotype. The V gene is TRBV2, the J gene TRBJ2-5; the match to TRBD2 covers 16 bases. The CDR3 is made up of 18 amino acids. CDR1 is SNHLY and CDR2 is FYNNEI in the germline V gene. Germline trimming cut 6 bases from V and 4 bases from J; bases unmatched to any gene: 11. DNA for the CDR3: TGTGCCAGCAGGGCGGGGACTAGCGGGGGGGCCGGACGAGAGACCCAGTACTTC. It specifies CASRAGTSGGAGRETQYF.

This clonotype was seen just once. Its ends do not fully match the called genes, so a read error is possible. This sequence joins TRBV3-1 and TRBJ2-5, with 11 positions matching TRBD2. In germline, CDR1 is LGHDT, CDR2 YNNKEL (reference sequence). The CDR3 runs 17 residues. This chain's CDR3 is CSSSQDWLAGGRETQYF. The DNA for the CDR3 is TGTTCCAGCAGCCAAGATTGGCTAGCGGGGGGTAGAGAGACCCAGTACTTC.

At least ten counts were recorded for this clonotype. The V gene is TRBV2, the J gene TRBJ1-2; the match to TRBD1 covers 7 bases. The junction had 6 bases not matched to a gene; V was cut back by 6 bases and J by 2 bases. CDR3 length: 14 amino acids. Germline loops: CDR1 SNHLY, CDR2 FYNNEI. The CDR3 reads CASRTATGNYGYTF. The CDR3 DNA reads as TGTGCCAGCAGGACGGCGACAGGGAACTATGGCTACACCTTC.

This clonotype appeared a single time. The chain employs TRBV24-1 and TRBJ2-3, with TRBD2 matching over 16 bases. V shed 9 bases, J shed 4 bases, and the junction held 0 bases outside the gene matches. Germline assignment: CDR1 KGHDR and CDR2 SFDVKD. The CDR3 runs 14 residues. DNA for the CDR3: TGTGCCACCGGGACTAGCGGGAGGGCAGATACGCAGTATTTT. Translation gives CATGTSGRADTQYF.

This clonotype was counted ten times or more. CDR3 sequence reads: CASSDSEMNTEAFF. The CDR3 DNA sequence: TGTGCCAGCAGTGATTCAGAAATGAACACTGAAGCTTTCTTT. The chain links TRBV2 to TRBJ1-1; D unclear. CDR1 and CDR2 (germline): SNHLY, FYNNEI. V dropped 3 bases and J dropped 0 bases, with 8 bases sitting between them. The CDR3 is made up of 14 amino acids.